These 7 T cell receptor beta chains were sequenced from one sample in a study of blood T cell repertoires in COVID-19. Assay: immunoSEQ multiplex PCR; the TCRdb copy retains only in-frame clones and omits some. The data hold under 300,000 clones, with 70% to 90% observed a single time. Source material: peripheral blood. These receptors all stem from a woman aged 40 to 55 with acute or convalescent COVID-19.

The rearrangement joins TRBV7-2 to TRBJ2-4; a weak D match, TRBD1 (5 bases). Trimming cost V 1 base and J 5 bases, with 6 bases left between them. Looked up from germline, CDR1 is SGHTA and CDR2 is FQGNSA. The CDR3 is made up of 13 amino acids. CDR3 protein: CASSLGQQNIQYF. CDR3 coding DNA: TGTGCCAGCAGCTTAGGACAGCAAAACATTCAGTACTTC.

The chain combines TRBV5-8 with TRBJ1-5; maybe TRBD1 (6 bases). The CDR3 has 15 residues. CDR1 and CDR2 (germline): SGHTS, YDEGEE. V lost 3 bases, J lost 0 bases, and 10 bases lay in between. The chain's CDR3 is CASSSGTNSNQPQHF. In DNA form, the CDR3 reads TGTGCCAGCAGCTCCGGGACAAATAGCAATCAGCCCCAGCATTTT.

The CDR3 is CASSRDRMGTGELFF. The CDR3 DNA sequence: TGTGCCAGCAGTAGGGACAGGATGGGGACCGGGGAGCTGTTTTTT. The V call is TRBV14, the J call TRBJ2-2; 8 bases align to TRBD1. Germline V gene data show CDR1 as SGHDN and CDR2 as FVKESK. V was pared by 6 bases and J by 5 bases, with 8 bases of the junction left unmatched. This CDR3 contains 15 residues.

This chain joins TRBV27 and TRBJ2-3; the D is unclear. The CDR3 is 15 residues long. Germline CDR1 MNHEY, CDR2 SMNVEV (reference sequence). Deletions cut 3 bases from V and 2 bases from J, with 12 bases between. The CDR3 here is CASSFKPFLTDTQYF. CDR3 nucleotides: TGTGCCAGCAGTTTTAAGCCGTTTCTCACAGATACGCAGTATTTT.

This rearrangement joins TRBV5-6 to TRBJ1-1; maybe TRBD1 (6 bases). Trimming took off 2 bases at V and 7 bases at J, with 12 bases between the two ends. Germline V CDR1 and CDR2: SGHDT, YYEEEE. The CDR3 length is 13 residues. CDR3 sequence (DNA): TGTGCCAGCAGCTTCGGACAGCCGAATGAAGCTTTCTTT. Amino acid sequence: CASSFGQPNEAFF.

This clone was seen a few times. The same CDR3 arises from other DNA sequences in this sample as well. The J gene is TRBJ1-3, the V gene TRBV6-5; the D is unclear. The CDR3 extends over 13 amino acids. Trimming removed 6 bases from V and 0 bases from J, with 6 bases in between. The germline CDR1 and CDR2 sequences are MNHEY and SVGAGI. The CDR3 here is CASREGSGNTIYF. The CDR3 DNA reads as TGTGCCAGCAGGGAGGGCTCTGGAAACACCATATATTTT.

This clone was found once. This sequence joins TRBV11-2 and TRBJ1-6; TRBD1 might be the D (5 bases). Deletions cut 0 bases from V and 8 bases from J, with 5 bases between. There are 13 residues in the CDR3. Germline CDR1 is SGHAT and CDR2 is FQNNGV. The CDR3 region has the DNA TGTGCCAGCAGCTTAGACAGGGATTCACCCCTCCACTTT. Translation gives CASSLDRDSPLHF.